These 23 T cell receptor beta chains were all obtained from the same sample, sequenced in a study of T cells in Graves' hyperthyroidism and ophthalmopathy. The source material, RNA transcripts, was used to amplify TCR beta CDR3 regions. TCR CDR3 underwent first-round RT-PCR with the HTBI primer set. Each CDR3 protein gets one entry after TCRdb re-called the multiplex PCR reads with MiXCR. The sample consists of under 800,000 distinct CDR3 sequences, roughly 15% of them appearing once. Sequencing used blood. These receptors all stem from a woman aged 18-35 years with Graves' hyperthyroidism.

The sample holds many counts of this clonotype. This rearrangement joins TRBV7-8 to TRBJ2-7; D call uncertain. This CDR3 comprises 14 residues. The V end lost 5 bases, the J end lost 2 bases, and 13 bases lay between the germline ends. Germline CDR1 SGHVS, CDR2 FQNEAQ. CDR3 loop: CASSGRATAYEQYF. The CDR3 bases are TGTGCCAGCAGCGGACGGGCGACGGCCTACGAGCAGTACTTC. Filled out from reference TRBV7-8 and TRBJ2-7, the complete variable domain reads GAGVSQSPRYKVAKRGQDVALRCDPISGHVSLFWYQQALGQGPEFLTYFQNEAQLDKSGLPSDRFFAERPEGSVSTLKIQRTQQEDSAVYLCASSGRATAYEQYFGPGTRLTVT.

The sample holds many counts of this clonotype. The rearrangement uses TRBV20-1 and TRBJ2-1; TRBD2 matches at 12 bases. The length of the CDR3 is 15 residues. Germline V gives CDR1 DFQATT, CDR2 SNEGSKA (reference sequence). V was pared by 1 base and J by 7 bases, with 5 bases of the junction left unmatched. CDR3 nucleotides: TGCAGTGCTAGAGTCCGGACTAGCGGGAATAATGAGCAGTTCTTC. Its protein product is CSARVRTSGNNEQFF.

The V and J genes are TRBV28 and TRBJ1-3; D unclear. This CDR3 has 16 residues. CDR1 and CDR2 from the germline V gene are MDHEN and SYDVKM. The V gene lost 8 bases and the J gene lost 8 bases, with 25 bases spanning the gap. CDR3 protein: CASSPRAVPFQDTIYF. DNA of the CDR3: TGTGCCAGCTCCCCTCGGGCAGTTCCGTTTCAGGACACCATATATTTT.

This clonotype was detected many times. The rearrangement joins TRBV11-2 to TRBJ1-2; 9 nucleotides match TRBD1. This CDR3 region has 17 residues. Losses at the gene ends were 5 bases for V and 8 bases for J; bases not matched to a gene: 18. Looked up from germline, CDR1 is SGHAT and CDR2 is FQNNGV. The DNA for the CDR3 is TGTGCCAGCAGCCCTGGCCTGAGGACAGGGGACGCTAGGGGCTACACCTTC. Its translation is CASSPGLRTGDARGYTF.

This clonotype was recorded at least ten times. J is TRBJ2-3 and V is TRBV7-8, with D unclear. Germline V gene data show CDR1 as SGHVS and CDR2 as FQNEAQ. The CDR3 is made up of 17 amino acids. With 0 bases removed from V and 2 bases from J, the gap between germline ends came to 15 bases. CDR3 sequence (DNA): TGTGCCAGCAGCTTAGCGGTCTATGAGCCCTACACAGATACGCAGTATTTT. Translating it yields CASSLAVYEPYTDTQYF.

This clonotype was counted ten times or more. The chain is built from TRBV20-1 and TRBJ2-7, with D perhaps TRBD1 (6 bases). The CDR3 sequence is 11 residues long. Trimming removed 6 bases at V and 6 bases at J, with 12 bases between. The germline CDR1 and CDR2 sequences are DFQATT and SNEGSKA (reference sequence). Here the CDR3 reads CSAKQGSEQYF. CDR3 DNA: TGCAGTGCGAAACAGGGAAGCGAGCAGTACTTC.

Many counts were recorded for this clonotype. The V gene is TRBV4-2, the J gene TRBJ2-5; 12 bases map to TRBD1. The CDR3 covers 19 residues. Germline assignment: CDR1 LGHNA and CDR2 YNFKEQ. V dropped 4 bases and J dropped 0; count of bases not matched to a gene: 12. The CDR3 DNA follows: TGTGCCAGCAGCCGGTCGTCTGGGACAGGGGGCGCCTACCAAGAGACCCAGTACTTC. Its protein is CASSRSSGTGGAYQETQYF.

The sample holds many counts of this clonotype. The gene calls are TRBV4-1 and TRBJ2-1; TRBD1 matches 9 bases. V gave up 0 bases and J gave up 13 bases; unmatched junction bases: 10. The CDR3 contains 15 residues. Germline V gene lookup returns CDR1 MGHRA and CDR2 YSYEKL. The CDR3 reads CASSQEIPGQGIQFF. CDR3 in DNA: TGCGCCAGCAGCCAAGAGATTCCGGGACAGGGAATTCAGTTCTTC.

This clonotype was observed a few times. This chain uses TRBV4-1 with TRBJ1-2; maybe TRBD1 (6 bases). The V gene lost 1 base and the J gene lost 3 bases, with 21 bases spanning the gap. The CDR3 is made up of 18 amino acids. Germline CDR1 is MGHRA and CDR2 is YSYEKL. The CDR3 nucleotides are TGCGCCAGCAGCCAAGGGGGGGCAACTATAGGGTTGGACTATGGCTACACCTTC. Protein product: CASSQGGATIGLDYGYTF.

This clonotype was detected many times. This chain uses TRBV7-3 with TRBJ1-1; D remains ambiguous. The CDR3 is made up of 13 amino acids. The V end lost 3 bases, the J end lost 4 bases, and 9 bases lay between the germline ends. Germline assignment: CDR1 SGHTA and CDR2 FQGTGA. In nucleotides, the CDR3 is TGTGCCAGCAGCTTTAACTCCCTCACTGAAGCTTTCTTT. Translating gives CASSFNSLTEAFF.

This chain links TRBV6-1 with TRBJ1-1; TRBD1 aligns across 8 bases. The V gene end was trimmed by 6 bases and the J gene end by 5 bases; junction bases not matched to a gene: 5. CDR1 MNHNS and CDR2 SASEGT come from the germline V gene. There are 13 residues in the CDR3. CDR3 nucleotides: TGTGCCAGCAGGGTCAGACAGGGGACTGAAGCTTTCTTT. Translating gives CASRVRQGTEAFF.

This clonotype was counted many times. The chain has TRBV20-1 and TRBJ2-3, with 11 bases fitting TRBD2. The CDR3 length is 16 residues. The germline CDR1 and CDR2 sequences are DFQATT and SNEGSKA (reference sequence). Germline trimming cut 3 bases from V and 4 bases from J; bases unmatched to any gene: 9. Here the CDR3 DNA reads TGCAGTGCTAGTCGCACGGGACTAGCGGTTTCAGATACGCAGTATTTT. Translation: CSASRTGLAVSDTQYF.

The table lists this clonotype with a few counts. The V gene is TRBV10-2, the J gene TRBJ1-3; no reliable D call. The germline V and J ends were trimmed by 9 bases and 0 bases, with 9 bases remaining between them. The CDR3 spans 13 residues. Germline values: CDR1 WSHSY, CDR2 SAAADI. The CDR3 sequence: CASQEFSGNTIYF. Written as DNA, the CDR3 is TGCGCCAGTCAAGAGTTCTCTGGAAACACCATATATTTT.

The CDR3 coding sequence is TGTGCCAGCCGGTACCTCGGGGAGCTGTTTTTT. Translation gives CASRYLGELFF. This chain joins TRBV2 and TRBJ2-2; D uncertain. This CDR3 region has 11 residues. Germline lookup yields CDR1 SNHLY and CDR2 FYNNEI. The germline V and J ends were trimmed by 8 bases and 7 bases, with 8 bases remaining between them.

This clonotype was counted only a few times. The genes are TRBV20-1 and TRBJ1-5, with 10 nucleotides matching TRBD1. The CDR3 is 16 amino acids. CDR1 and CDR2 (germline): DFQATT, SNEGSKA (reference sequence). J gave up 9 bases and V 3 bases, and 14 bases lay outside the gene matches. This CDR3 reads CSASPDRGGPQVPQHF. The CDR3 DNA is TGCAGTGCTAGCCCGGACAGGGGGGGACCCCAGGTGCCCCAGCATTTT.

The chain is built from TRBV3-1 and TRBJ1-6; a possible D gene is TRBD1 (6 bases). The CDR3 extends over 11 amino acids. The germline V gene encodes CDR1 LGHDT and CDR2 YNNKEL (reference sequence). V gave up 6 bases and J gave up 16 bases, with 13 bases separating them. The DNA for the CDR3 is TGTGCCAGCAGTTTCGAAGGGGGGCTCCACTTT. Translation gives CASSFEGGLHF.

This clonotype was detected ten times or more. CDR3 amino acids: CASSLESATEAFF. CDR3 DNA sequence: TGTGCCAGCAGCTTAGAGTCAGCCACTGAAGCTTTCTTT. The chain couples TRBV7-2 to TRBJ1-1; D gene ambiguous. Germline V lookup: CDR1 SGHTA, CDR2 FQGNSA. Trimming stripped 1 base from V and 4 bases from J, with 7 bases between. This CDR3 has 13 amino acids.

There are a few counts of this clonotype. The junction shows a germline mismatch at one end, possibly a read error. The J gene is TRBJ2-5, the V gene TRBV7-2; D uncertain. Germline lookup yields CDR1 SGHTA and CDR2 FQGNSA. CDR3 size: 13 residues. CDR3 nucleotides: TGTGCCAGCAGTCTACACCCCCAAGCGACCCAGTACTTC. It is translated as CASSLHPQATQYF.

The CDR3 is CASSQDSPAYEQYF. CDR3 nucleotides: TGTGCCAGCAGCCAAGATTCCCCAGCTTACGAGCAGTACTTC. This rearrangement joins TRBV3-1 to TRBJ2-7, with no clear D. V lost 0 bases to trimming and J lost 4 bases, with 10 bases between them. Germline CDR1 and CDR2: LGHDT and YNNKEL (reference sequence). The length of the CDR3 is 14 residues.

V is TRBV29-1 and J is TRBJ1-2; TRBD1 might be the D (6 bases). V shed 4 bases and J shed 2 bases, with 14 bases lying between them. Germline CDR1 is SQVTM and CDR2 is ANQGSEA. CDR3 length equals 14 residues. The CDR3 loop reads CSVGRDTYNYGYTF. The CDR3 DNA is TGCAGCGTTGGTAGGGACACCTACAACTATGGCTACACCTTC.

This clonotype has a count of ten or more. The chain combines TRBV12-3 or TRBV12-4 with TRBJ2-3, with a possible D match to TRBD2 (6 bases). The ends were cut back, 5 bases at V and 3 bases at J, with 12 bases in the middle. The CDR3 consists of 14 residues. Written as DNA, the CDR3 is TGTGCCAGCAGTCTTAGCGGAGAGACAGATACGCAGTATTTT. Its translation: CASSLSGETDTQYF.

This clonotype was observed a few times. The chain carries TRBV29-1 and TRBJ1-3; D is unresolved. Germline V gene lookup returns CDR1 SQVTM and CDR2 ANQGSEA. The CDR3 sequence is 14 residues long. V dropped 2 bases and J dropped 0 bases, with 8 bases sitting between them. In nucleotides, the CDR3 is TGCAGCGTTGAAAGGTGGGGCTCTGGAAACACCATATATTTT. It translates to CSVERWGSGNTIYF.

This clonotype has a count of ten or more. This chain connects TRBV27 to TRBJ1-1; no reliable D call. This CDR3 contains 16 residues. The germline V gene has CDR1 MNHEY and CDR2 SMNVEV (reference sequence). V lost 6 bases to trimming and J lost 0 bases, with 17 bases between them. The CDR3, as DNA: TGTGCCAGCAGCTTAGCCCGACTGCGGGTGAACACTGAAGCTTTCTTT. This sequence encodes CASSLARLRVNTEAFF.